This record covers a single T cell receptor (beta chain). The same CDR3 arises from other DNA sequences in this sample as well. Sequencing used immunoSEQ multiplex PCR; TCRdb keeps in-frame clones, though not all of them. The sample consists of about 410,000 clones, around 86% of them appearing once. From germline, CDR1 is SSHAT and CDR2 FNYEAQ (reference sequence). The V gene end was trimmed by 5 bases and the J gene end by 4 bases; junction bases not matched to a gene: 5. The CDR3 loop spans 15 amino acids. The record originates from a study of blood T cell repertoires in COVID-19. The source of this sequence is a woman under 40 with active or convalescent COVID-19. The material sequenced was peripheral blood. The chain links TRBV7-7 to TRBJ2-2, with TRBD1 matching over 9 bases. CDR3 DNA: TGTGCCAGCAGCCCACAGGGGGCAGGCACCGGGGAGCTGTTTTTT. Translating gives CASSPQGAGTGELFF.